Below, one TCR beta chain is given with its context. Antigen specificity is unknown. This entry comes from a study of T cell repertoires in cytomegalovirus infection. Study in general: It can be stated that public TCR beta signatures indicated CMV infection as well as a matching HLA type.

Study observations and caveats: HLA-C-restricted CMV clonotypes gave the most frequent clonotype in two of eight donors.

CDR1 is SGHTA and CDR2 is FQGNSA in the germline V gene. The CDR3 extends over 16 amino acids. V dropped 5 bases and J dropped 3; count of bases not matched to a gene: 11. One entry per CDR3 protein results from TCRdb running MiXCR on the reads. Among roughly 920,000 distinct CDR3 sequences listed, approximately 30% were seen once. The sample was cultured CD8+ T cells from PBMCs, taken from culture after CMV antigen stimulation. The clonotype comes from a human donor in good health (CMV status not recorded). Some clones in this sample may be carry-over from other donors' samples. The rearrangement links TRBV7-2 to TRBJ1-1, with TRBD1 matching over 8 bases. Written as DNA, the CDR3 is TGTGCCAGCAGCGTTCGGGACAGGTACTTGGACACTGAAGCTTTCTTT. Translated: CASSVRDRYLDTEAFF.